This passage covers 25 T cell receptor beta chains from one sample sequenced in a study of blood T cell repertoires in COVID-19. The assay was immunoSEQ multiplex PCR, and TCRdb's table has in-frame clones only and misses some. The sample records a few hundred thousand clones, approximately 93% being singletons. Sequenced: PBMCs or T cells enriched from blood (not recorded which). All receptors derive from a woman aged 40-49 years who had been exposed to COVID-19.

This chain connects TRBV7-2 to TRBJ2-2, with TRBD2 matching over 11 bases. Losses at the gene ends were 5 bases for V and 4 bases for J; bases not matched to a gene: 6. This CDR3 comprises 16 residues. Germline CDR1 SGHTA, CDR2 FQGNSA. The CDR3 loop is CASSKRTSGFTGELFF. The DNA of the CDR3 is TGTGCCAGCAGCAAACGGACTAGCGGGTTCACCGGGGAGCTGTTTTTT.

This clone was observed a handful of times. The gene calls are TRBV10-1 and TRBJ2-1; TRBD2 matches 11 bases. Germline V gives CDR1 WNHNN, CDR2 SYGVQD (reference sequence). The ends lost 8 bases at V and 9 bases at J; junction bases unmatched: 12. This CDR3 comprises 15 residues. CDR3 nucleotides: TGCGCCAGCGGCGACCTAGCGGGAGGCCACGGTGAGCAGTTCTTC. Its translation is CASGDLAGGHGEQFF.

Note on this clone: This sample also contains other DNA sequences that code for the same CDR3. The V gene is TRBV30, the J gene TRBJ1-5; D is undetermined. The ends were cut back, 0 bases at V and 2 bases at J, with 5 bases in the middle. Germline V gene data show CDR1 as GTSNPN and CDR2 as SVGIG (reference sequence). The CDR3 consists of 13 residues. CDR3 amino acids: CAWSVGGNQPQHF. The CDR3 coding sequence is TGTGCCTGGAGTGTCGGGGGCAATCAGCCCCAGCATTTT.

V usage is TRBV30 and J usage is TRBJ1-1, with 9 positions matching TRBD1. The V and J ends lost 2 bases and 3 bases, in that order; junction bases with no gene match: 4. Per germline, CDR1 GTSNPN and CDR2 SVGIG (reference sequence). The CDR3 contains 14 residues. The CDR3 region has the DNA TGTGCCTGGAGTCTGGGACAGGGATACACTGAAGCTTTCTTT. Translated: CAWSLGQGYTEAFF.

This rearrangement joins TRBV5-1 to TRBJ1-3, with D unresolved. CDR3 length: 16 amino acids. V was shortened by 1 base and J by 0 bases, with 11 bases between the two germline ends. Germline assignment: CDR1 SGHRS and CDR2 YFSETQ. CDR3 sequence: CASSLLGSDSGNTIYF. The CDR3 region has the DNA TGCGCCAGCAGCTTGTTGGGCTCAGACTCTGGAAACACCATATATTTT.

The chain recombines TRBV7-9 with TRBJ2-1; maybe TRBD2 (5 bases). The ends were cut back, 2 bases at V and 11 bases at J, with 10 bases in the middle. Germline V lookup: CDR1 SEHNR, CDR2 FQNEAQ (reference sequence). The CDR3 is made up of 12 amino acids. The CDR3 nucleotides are TGTGCCAGCAGCTTAATATCGACTAAGCAGTTCTTC. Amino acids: CASSLISTKQFF. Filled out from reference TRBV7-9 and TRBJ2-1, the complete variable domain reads DTGVSQNPRHKITKRGQNVTFRCDPISEHNRLYWYRQTLGQGPEFLTYFQNEAQLEKSRLLSDRFSAERPKGSFSTLEIQRTEQGDSAMYLCASSLISTKQFFGPGTRLTVL.

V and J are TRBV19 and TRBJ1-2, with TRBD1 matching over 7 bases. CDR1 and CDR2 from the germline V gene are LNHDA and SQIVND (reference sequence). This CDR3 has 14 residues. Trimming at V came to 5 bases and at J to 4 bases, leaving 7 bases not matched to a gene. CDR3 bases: TGTGCCAGTAGTCCGGGACAGATTTCCTATGGCTACACCTTC. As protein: CASSPGQISYGYTF.

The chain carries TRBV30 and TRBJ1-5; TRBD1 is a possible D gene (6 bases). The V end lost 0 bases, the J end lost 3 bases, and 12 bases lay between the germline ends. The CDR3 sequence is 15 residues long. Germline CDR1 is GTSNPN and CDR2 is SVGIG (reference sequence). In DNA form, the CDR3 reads TGTGCCTGGAGTGTCGGCGCAGGGGCCAATCAGCCCCAGCATTTT. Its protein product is CAWSVGAGANQPQHF.

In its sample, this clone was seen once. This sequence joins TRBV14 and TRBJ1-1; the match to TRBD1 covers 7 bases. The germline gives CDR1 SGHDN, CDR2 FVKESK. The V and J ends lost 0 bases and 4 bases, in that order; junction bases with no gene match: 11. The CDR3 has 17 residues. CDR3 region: CASSQDLVYQGVTEAFF. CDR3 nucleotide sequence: TGTGCCAGCAGCCAAGATTTGGTTTACCAGGGGGTCACTGAAGCTTTCTTT. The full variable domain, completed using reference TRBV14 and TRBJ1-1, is EAGVTQFPSHSVIEKGQTVTLRCDPISGHDNLYWYRRVMGKEIKFLLHFVKESKQDESGMPNNRFLAERTGGTYSTLKVQPAELEDSGVYFCASSQDLVYQGVTEAFFGQGTRLTVV.

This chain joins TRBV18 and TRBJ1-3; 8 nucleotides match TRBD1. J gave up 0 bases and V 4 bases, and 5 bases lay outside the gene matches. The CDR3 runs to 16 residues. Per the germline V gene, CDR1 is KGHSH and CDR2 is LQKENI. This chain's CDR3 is CASSHGTGLSGNTIYF. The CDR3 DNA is TGTGCCAGCTCACATGGGACAGGACTCTCTGGAAACACCATATATTTT.

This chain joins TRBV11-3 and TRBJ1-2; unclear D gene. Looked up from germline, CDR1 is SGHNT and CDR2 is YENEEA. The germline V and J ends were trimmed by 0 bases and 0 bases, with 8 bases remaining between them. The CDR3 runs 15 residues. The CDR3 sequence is CASSLDNRPNYGYTF. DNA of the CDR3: TGTGCCAGCAGCTTAGACAACAGACCTAACTATGGCTACACCTTC. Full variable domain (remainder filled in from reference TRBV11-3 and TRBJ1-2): EAGVVQSPRYKIIEKKQPVAFWCNPISGHNTLYWYLQNLGQGPELLIRYENEEAVDDSQLPKDRFSAERLKGVDSTLKIQPAELGDSAVYLCASSLDNRPNYGYTFGSGTRLTVV.

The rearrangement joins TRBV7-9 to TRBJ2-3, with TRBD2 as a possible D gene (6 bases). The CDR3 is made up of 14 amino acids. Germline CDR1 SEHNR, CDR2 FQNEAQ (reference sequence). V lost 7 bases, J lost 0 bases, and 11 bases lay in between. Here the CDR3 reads CASMGRGSTDTQYF. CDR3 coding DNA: TGTGCCAGCATGGGGCGGGGAAGCACAGATACGCAGTATTTT.

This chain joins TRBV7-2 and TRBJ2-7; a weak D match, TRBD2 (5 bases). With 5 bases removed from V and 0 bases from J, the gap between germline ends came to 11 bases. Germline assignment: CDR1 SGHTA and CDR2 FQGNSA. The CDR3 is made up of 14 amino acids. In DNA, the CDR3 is TGTGCCAGCAGCCCATGGGCGGGCTCCTACGAGCAGTACTTC. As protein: CASSPWAGSYEQYF.

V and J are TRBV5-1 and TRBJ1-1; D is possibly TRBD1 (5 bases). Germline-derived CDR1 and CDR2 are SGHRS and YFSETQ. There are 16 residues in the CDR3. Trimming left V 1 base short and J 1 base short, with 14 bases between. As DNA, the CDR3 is TGCGCCAGCAGCTTGCGGGGGGTCAGGGAGAACACTGAAGCTTTCTTT. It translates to CASSLRGVRENTEAFF.

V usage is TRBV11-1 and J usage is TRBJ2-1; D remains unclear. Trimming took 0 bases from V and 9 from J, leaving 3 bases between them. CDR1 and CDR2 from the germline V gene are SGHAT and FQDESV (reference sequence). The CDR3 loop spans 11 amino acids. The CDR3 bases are TGTGCCAGCAGCTTAGCGCGTGAGCAGTTCTTC. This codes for CASSLAREQFF.

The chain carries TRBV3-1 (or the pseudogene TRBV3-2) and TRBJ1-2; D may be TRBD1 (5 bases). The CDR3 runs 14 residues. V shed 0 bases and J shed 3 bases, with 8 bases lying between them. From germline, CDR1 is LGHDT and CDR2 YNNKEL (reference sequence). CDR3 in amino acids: CASSQELGDYGYTF. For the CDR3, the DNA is TGTGCCAGCAGCCAAGAGTTAGGGGACTATGGCTACACCTTC.

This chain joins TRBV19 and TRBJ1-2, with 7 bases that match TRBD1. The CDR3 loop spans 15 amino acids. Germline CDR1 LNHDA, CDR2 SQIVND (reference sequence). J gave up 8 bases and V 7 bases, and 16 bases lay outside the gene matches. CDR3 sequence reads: CASIPQGTSFRGYTF. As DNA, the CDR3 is TGTGCCAGTATCCCACAGGGGACGTCGTTCAGGGGCTACACCTTC.

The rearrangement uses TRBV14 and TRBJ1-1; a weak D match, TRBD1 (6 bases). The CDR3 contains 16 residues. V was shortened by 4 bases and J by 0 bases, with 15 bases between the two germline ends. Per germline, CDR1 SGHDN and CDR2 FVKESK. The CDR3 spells CASSRRGGRLNTEAFF. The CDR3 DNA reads TGTGCCAGCAGCCGGAGGGGGGGCCGGTTGAACACTGAAGCTTTCTTT.

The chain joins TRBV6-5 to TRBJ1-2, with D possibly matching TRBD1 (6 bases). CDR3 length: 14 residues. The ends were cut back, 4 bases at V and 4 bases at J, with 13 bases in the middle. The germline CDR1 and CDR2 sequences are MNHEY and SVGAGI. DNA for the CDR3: TGTGCCAGCAGTTCCGGACAGCAAGTCTATGGCTACACCTTC. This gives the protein CASSSGQQVYGYTF.

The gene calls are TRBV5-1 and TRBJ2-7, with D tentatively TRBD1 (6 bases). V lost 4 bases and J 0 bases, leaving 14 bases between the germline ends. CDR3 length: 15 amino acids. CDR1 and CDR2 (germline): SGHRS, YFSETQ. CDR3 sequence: CASSPQGRPSYEQYF. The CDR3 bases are TGCGCCAGCAGCCCCCAGGGGCGACCCTCCTACGAGCAGTACTTC.

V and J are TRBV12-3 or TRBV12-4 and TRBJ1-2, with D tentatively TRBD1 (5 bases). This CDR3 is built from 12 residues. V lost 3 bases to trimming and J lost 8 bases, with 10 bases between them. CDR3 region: CASSFAGKGYTF. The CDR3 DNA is TGTGCCAGCAGTTTTGCAGGGAAGGGCTACACCTTC.

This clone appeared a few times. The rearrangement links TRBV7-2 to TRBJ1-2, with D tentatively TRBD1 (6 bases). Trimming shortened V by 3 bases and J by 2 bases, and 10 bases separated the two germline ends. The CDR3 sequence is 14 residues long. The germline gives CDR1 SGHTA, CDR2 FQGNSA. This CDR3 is CASSFGTQNYGYTF. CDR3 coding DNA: TGTGCCAGCAGCTTCGGGACACAAAACTATGGCTACACCTTC.

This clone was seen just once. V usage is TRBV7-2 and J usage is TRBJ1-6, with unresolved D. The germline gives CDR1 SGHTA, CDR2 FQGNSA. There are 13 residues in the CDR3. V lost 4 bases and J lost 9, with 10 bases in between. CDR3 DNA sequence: TGTGCCAGCAGCTCAACCCTGCGTTCACCCCTCCACTTT. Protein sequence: CASSSTLRSPLHF.

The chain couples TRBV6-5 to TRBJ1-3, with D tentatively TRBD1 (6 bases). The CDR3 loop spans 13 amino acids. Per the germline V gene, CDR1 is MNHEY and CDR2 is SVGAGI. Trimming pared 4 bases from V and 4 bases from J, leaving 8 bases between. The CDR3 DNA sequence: TGTGCCAGCAGTTGGGGGCCAGGAAACACCATATATTTT. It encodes CASSWGPGNTIYF.

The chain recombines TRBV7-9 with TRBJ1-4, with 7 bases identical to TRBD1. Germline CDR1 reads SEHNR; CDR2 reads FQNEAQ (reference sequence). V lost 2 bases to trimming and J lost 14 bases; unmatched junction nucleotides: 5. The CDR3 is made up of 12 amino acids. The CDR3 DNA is TGTGCCAGCAGCTTAAATGACAGGGCTCTGTTTTTT. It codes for CASSLNDRALFF.